This T cell receptor (beta chain) was profiled in a study of CXCR3-negative and CXCR3-positive naive CD8 T cells. Study-wide results and caveats: Comparison of naive cells showed more hydrophobic TRB CDR3s in CXCR3-positive than in CXCR3-negative naive cells. TRBV-TRBJ usage was similar across naive CXCR3 subsets but distinct in memory cells.

Naive CD8+ T cells displayed a CD45RO-CCR7+CD27+CD95- phenotype. Comment on this clonotype: Antigen specificity is unknown.

Germline CDR1 MNHEY, CDR2 SVGEGT. CDR3 length equals 12 residues. Preparation of TRB cDNA libraries relied on 5' RACE carrying UMI labels. Reanalyzing the 5' RACE reads, TCRdb keeps one entry per CDR3 protein, without DNA. This repertoire includes some 150,000 distinct CDR3 sequences. Source material: naive CXCR3+ CD8+ T cells from blood. Subset defined: CD45RO-CCR7+CD27+CD95- naive CD8+ T cells expressing CXCR3 (TNR3+). The TCR comes from a human donor in good health. Some clones in this sample may be carry-over from other donors' samples. The chain couples TRBV6-2 or TRBV6-3 to TRBJ2-1; TCRdb returns TRBD1, unconfirmable since there is no DNA. This CDR3 is CASSGGLNEQFF.